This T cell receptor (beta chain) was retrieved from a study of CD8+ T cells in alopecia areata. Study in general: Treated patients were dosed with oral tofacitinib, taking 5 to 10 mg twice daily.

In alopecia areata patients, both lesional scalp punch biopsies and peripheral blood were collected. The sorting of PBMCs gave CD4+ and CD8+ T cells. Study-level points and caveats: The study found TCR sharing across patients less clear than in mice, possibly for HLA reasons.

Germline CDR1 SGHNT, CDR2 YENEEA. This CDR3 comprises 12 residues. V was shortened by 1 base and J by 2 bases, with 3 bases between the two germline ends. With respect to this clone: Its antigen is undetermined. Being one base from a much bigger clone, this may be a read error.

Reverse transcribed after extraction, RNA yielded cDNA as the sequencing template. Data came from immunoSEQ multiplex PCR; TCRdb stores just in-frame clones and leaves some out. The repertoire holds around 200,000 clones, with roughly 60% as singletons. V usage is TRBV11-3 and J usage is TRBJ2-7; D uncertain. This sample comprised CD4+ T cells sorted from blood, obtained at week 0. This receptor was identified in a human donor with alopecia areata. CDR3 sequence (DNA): TGTGCCAGCAGCTTAGGTGCCTACGAGCAGTACTTC. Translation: CASSLGAYEQYF.